This TCR beta chain was found in a study of response to subunit inactivated influenza vaccine. General study points: The authors suggested that every seasonal influenza vaccination recruits few new T cells.

With V trimmed by 3 bases and J by 12 bases, 3 bases remained unmatched. In germline, CDR1 is ENHRY, CDR2 SYGVKD. This CDR3 region has 12 residues. TCRdb ran MiXCR on the RT-PCR reads and lists one entry per CDR3 protein. The sample has about 500,000 distinct CDR3 sequences, 15% to 20% seen once; the top ten hold 2.5% to 3.5%. Concerning this clonotype itself: Antigen: not known.

The source of this sequence is a man between 45 and 75 years old who received an inactivated influenza vaccine. The chain joins TRBV10-3 to TRBJ2-7; TRBD1 agrees at 12 bases. The source was CD4+ T cells sorted from PBMCs, collected 23 months after vaccination. CDR3 amino acids: CAISEGTGGGYF. The CDR3 bases are TGTGCCATCAGTGAAGGGACAGGGGGCGGGTACTTC.